These 30 T cell receptor beta chains originate from one sample sequenced in a study of T cell responses to AZD1222 COVID-19 vaccine. Profiling relied on immunoSEQ multiplex PCR, and the TCRdb table lists in-frame clones only, not all of them. This table holds 120,000 to 150,000 clones, roughly 90% found once. This specimen consisted of peripheral blood, obtained 28 days after the second AZD1222 dose. The receptor source for this set is an adult who received the AZD1222 COVID-19 vaccine.

This clone has just one count. Other DNA sequences in this specimen translate into the identical CDR3. This chain joins TRBV3-1 (or the pseudogene TRBV3-2) and TRBJ1-2, with 8 bases matching TRBD1. This CDR3 is built from 14 residues. The germline V gene encodes CDR1 LGHDT and CDR2 YNNKEL (reference sequence). Trimming at V came to 4 bases and at J to 4 bases, leaving 5 bases not matched to a gene. Here the CDR3 DNA reads TGTGCCAGCAGCCCACTTGGACAGGGCTATGGCTACACCTTC. Its translation: CASSPLGQGYGYTF.

The chain has TRBV7-9 and TRBJ1-2; D perhaps matches TRBD1 (5 bases). V dropped 5 bases and J dropped 7 bases, with 14 bases sitting between them. Per the germline V gene, CDR1 is SEHNR and CDR2 is FQNEAQ (reference sequence). This CDR3 is 13 amino acids long. The CDR3 sequence is CASSTPGKGGYTF. The DNA of the CDR3 is TGTGCCAGCAGCACCCCAGGGAAGGGTGGCTACACCTTC. The whole variable domain, filled in from reference TRBV7-9 and TRBJ1-2, reads DTGVSQNPRHKITKRGQNVTFRCDPISEHNRLYWYRQTLGQGPEFLTYFQNEAQLEKSRLLSDRFSAERPKGSFSTLEIQRTEQGDSAMYLCASSTPGKGGYTFGSGTRLTVV.

The rearrangement links TRBV24-1 to TRBJ2-1; D is unclear. Deletions cut 0 bases from V and 0 bases from J, with 8 bases between. This CDR3 has 16 amino acids. Germline lookup yields CDR1 KGHDR and CDR2 SFDVKD. CDR3 DNA: TGTGCCACCAGTGATTTGTCGGCGAGCTCCTACAATGAGCAGTTCTTC. This sequence encodes CATSDLSASSYNEQFF.

Remarks on this clone: The sample has other DNA sequences that encode this CDR3 too. The chain links TRBV7-2 to TRBJ1-5, with a weak D call TRBD1 (6 bases). V was trimmed by 2 bases and J by 5 bases, leaving 13 bases between them. Germline CDR1 is SGHTA and CDR2 is FQGNSA. The CDR3 runs 15 residues. The CDR3 DNA follows: TGTGCCAGCAGCTTACGGGGAGGGGGGGATCAGCCCCAGCATTTT. Protein: CASSLRGGGDQPQHF.

The chain recombines TRBV15 with TRBJ1-5; 8 positions match TRBD1. The CDR3 sequence is 16 residues long. The germline V gene has CDR1 LNHNV and CDR2 YYDKDF (reference sequence). The J segment lost 7 bases and the V segment lost 4 bases, leaving 12 bases of the junction unmatched. CDR3 in amino acids: CATSNSGQGRRQPQHF. The CDR3 DNA follows: TGTGCCACCAGCAACTCAGGACAGGGAAGACGACAGCCCCAGCATTTT.

V and J are TRBV27 and TRBJ2-1; possibly TRBD2 for D (6 bases). This CDR3 region has 16 residues. The germline V and J ends were trimmed by 2 bases and 0 bases, with 11 bases remaining between them. Germline assignment: CDR1 MNHEY and CDR2 SMNVEV (reference sequence). CDR3 in amino acids: CASSLAAGSSYNEQFF. The CDR3 DNA reads as TGTGCCAGCAGTTTAGCAGCGGGTTCCTCCTACAATGAGCAGTTCTTC.

DNA of the CDR3: TGTGCCAGCAGCCCCCGACAGGGAGAAAAACTGTTTTTT. Its protein product is CASSPRQGEKLFF. The chain combines TRBV3-1 (or the pseudogene TRBV3-2) with TRBJ1-4; TRBD1 aligns across 7 bases. With 4 bases clipped from V and 8 bases from J, the junction kept 4 bases outside the gene matches. CDR1 LGHDT and CDR2 YNNKEL come from the germline V gene (reference sequence). The CDR3 spans 13 residues.

The V gene is TRBV28, the J gene TRBJ2-1; 8 bases map to TRBD1. The length of the CDR3 is 15 residues. The V segment lost 2 bases and the J segment 5 bases; nucleotides outside the gene matches: 5. Germline CDR1 reads MDHEN; CDR2 reads SYDVKM. As DNA, the CDR3 is TGTGCCAGCAGTTTAGGTGGACAGGGTAACAATGAGCAGTTCTTC. Its protein is CASSLGGQGNNEQFF.

J is TRBJ1-1 and V is TRBV5-1; no firm D call. The length of the CDR3 is 14 residues. Looked up from germline, CDR1 is SGHRS and CDR2 is YFSETQ. Trimming took 1 base from V and 5 from J, leaving 12 bases between them. CDR3 in amino acids: CASSLPERRTEAFF. The CDR3 DNA is TGCGCCAGCAGCTTGCCAGAGCGGAGAACTGAAGCTTTCTTT.

This chain connects TRBV6-1 to TRBJ1-6; 7 bases agree with TRBD1. Germline CDR1 MNHNS, CDR2 SASEGT. The length of the CDR3 is 14 residues. V shed 5 bases, J shed 6 bases, and the junction held 4 bases outside the gene matches. This chain's CDR3 is CASSLGQLNSPLHF. DNA of the CDR3: TGTGCCAGCAGTTTGGGACAGCTTAATTCACCCCTCCACTTT.

The chain is built from TRBV19 and TRBJ2-1, with D unclear. The CDR3 sequence is 11 residues long. The V gene's germline CDR1 is LNHDA and CDR2 SQIVND (reference sequence). This CDR3 is CVPSSYNEQFF. CDR3 DNA sequence: TGTGTTCCGAGCTCCTACAATGAGCAGTTCTTC.

The rearrangement links TRBV2 to TRBJ1-1; D gene ambiguous. Between the trimmed V and J ends, which lost 1 base and 6 bases, there was a span of 12 bases. Germline V gene lookup returns CDR1 SNHLY and CDR2 FYNNEI. The CDR3 totals 14 residues. DNA of the CDR3: TGTGCCAGCAGTGAAGTCCTGGGCCTTGCTGAAGCTTTCTTT. Translating gives CASSEVLGLAEAFF.

This sequence joins TRBV25-1 and TRBJ1-6, with D unresolved. V lost 10 bases to trimming and J lost 0 bases, with 16 bases between them. The CDR3 is made up of 16 amino acids. Germline loops: CDR1 MGHDK, CDR2 SYGVNS. CDR3 residues: CATQVASGSYNSPLHF. The CDR3 DNA sequence: TGTGCCACCCAGGTGGCGTCGGGCTCCTATAATTCACCCCTCCACTTT.

This chain uses TRBV19 with TRBJ2-4, with D hard to call. In germline, CDR1 is LNHDA, CDR2 SQIVND (reference sequence). Trimming left V 6 bases short and J 0 bases short, with 9 bases between. The CDR3 length is 14 residues. CDR3 region: CASSPTVAKNIQYF. The CDR3 DNA reads TGTGCCAGTAGCCCGACGGTAGCCAAAAACATTCAGTACTTC.

The chain is built from TRBV9 and TRBJ1-1, with D perhaps TRBD1 (6 bases). The germline gives CDR1 SGDLS, CDR2 YYNGEE. The CDR3 runs to 15 residues. V was shortened by 4 bases and J by 2 bases, with 15 bases between the two germline ends. The CDR3 region has the DNA TGTGCCAGCAGCCCGAGGGGGGGGCATAACACTGAAGCTTTCTTT. The encoded protein is CASSPRGGHNTEAFF.

This clone was recorded only once. V gene TRBV5-4 combines with J gene TRBJ1-2; D remains ambiguous. V lost 1 base, J lost 4 bases, and 5 bases lay in between. The CDR3 is 12 amino acids. CDR1 is SGHNT and CDR2 is YYREEE in the germline V gene (reference sequence). CDR3 in amino acids: CASSLSVYGYTF. The DNA of the CDR3 is TGTGCCAGCAGCTTGTCTGTCTATGGCTACACCTTC.

The chain joins TRBV6-2 or TRBV6-3 to TRBJ2-6; D may be TRBD1 or TRBD2 (5 bases each). The germline V and J ends were trimmed by 2 bases and 1 base, with 6 bases remaining between them. The CDR3 is 15 residues long. Germline CDR1 reads MNHEY; CDR2 reads SVGEGT. The CDR3 bases are TGTGCCAGCAGTTACGGGACGTCTGGGGCCAACGTCCTGACTTTC. Translation gives CASSYGTSGANVLTF.

V is TRBV6-2 or TRBV6-3 and J is TRBJ1-2; D possibly corresponds to TRBD1 (5 bases). The V gene's germline CDR1 is MNHEY and CDR2 SVGEGT. The CDR3 has 14 amino acids. Trimming removed 6 bases from V and 5 bases from J, with 16 bases in between. DNA for the CDR3: TGTGCCAGCAGCCTCCAATGGGGGACGTATGGCTACACCTTC. Translation: CASSLQWGTYGYTF.

V is TRBV5-1 and J is TRBJ2-7; possibly TRBD1 for D (5 bases). V was clipped by 6 bases and J by 3 bases, with 10 bases between them. This CDR3 has 12 amino acids. The germline V gene encodes CDR1 SGHRS and CDR2 YFSETQ. Here the CDR3 reads CASTDRFYEQYF. Written as DNA, the CDR3 is TGCGCCAGCACCGACAGATTCTACGAGCAGTACTTC.

The V gene is TRBV7-9, the J gene TRBJ2-7; possibly TRBD1 for D (6 bases). V was shortened by 5 bases and J by 0 bases, with 17 bases between the two germline ends. Germline V lookup: CDR1 SEHNR, CDR2 FQNEAQ (reference sequence). This CDR3 has 16 amino acids. For the CDR3, the DNA is TGTGCCAGCAGCCCCGTAGGTGGGACAAACTCCTACGAGCAGTACTTC. Translating it yields CASSPVGGTNSYEQYF.

The chain joins TRBV5-1 to TRBJ1-6; D might be TRBD1 (5 bases). Germline V gene data show CDR1 as SGHRS and CDR2 as YFSETQ. V was pared by 1 base and J by 10 bases, with 12 bases between. The CDR3 is 14 amino acids. The CDR3 DNA reads as TGCGCCAGCAGCTTGCCCGGCGAGGGGTCACCCCTCCACTTT. Encoded protein: CASSLPGEGSPLHF.

V usage is TRBV27 and J usage is TRBJ1-1, with TRBD1 matching 8 bases. V gave up 6 bases and J gave up 4 bases; unmatched junction bases: 4. Per germline, CDR1 MNHEY and CDR2 SMNVEV (reference sequence). This CDR3 is built from 13 residues. The CDR3 DNA is TGTGCCAGCAGGGATACAGGGGGCACTGAAGCTTTCTTT. This gives the protein CASRDTGGTEAFF.

This clone was seen only a few times. The chain links TRBV28 to TRBJ1-4; 7 positions match TRBD1. The CDR3 has 13 residues. The germline CDR1 and CDR2 sequences are MDHEN and SYDVKM. The trim removed 5 bases at V and 3 bases at J, leaving 0 bases unmatched. The DNA of the CDR3 is TGTGCCAGCAGTGGACAGGCTAATGAAAAACTGTTTTTT. This sequence encodes CASSGQANEKLFF.

The gene calls are TRBV4-3 and TRBJ1-3; D gene uncertain. This CDR3 is 17 amino acids long. Per germline, CDR1 LGHNA and CDR2 YSLEER. The ends were cut back, 0 bases at V and 2 bases at J, with 14 bases in the middle. The CDR3: CASSQDRRGVAGNTIYF. The CDR3 DNA sequence: TGCGCCAGCAGCCAAGATCGTCGGGGAGTAGCTGGAAACACCATATATTTT.

The J gene is TRBJ1-6, the V gene TRBV7-2; 9 bases line up with TRBD1. The germline V gene encodes CDR1 SGHTA and CDR2 FQGNSA. V shed 3 bases and J 14 bases; nucleotides not matched to a gene: 14. There are 16 residues in the CDR3. The CDR3 loop is CASSLAAGTGMFTLHF. Here the CDR3 DNA reads TGTGCCAGCAGCTTGGCCGCCGGGACAGGGATGTTCACCCTCCACTTT.

V gene TRBV27 combines with J gene TRBJ2-1; the D gene is possibly TRBD2 (7 bases). Trimming removed 2 bases at V and 2 bases at J, with 16 bases between. Looked up from germline, CDR1 is MNHEY and CDR2 is SMNVEV (reference sequence). CDR3 length: 17 residues. The CDR3 DNA reads TGTGCCAGCAGTTTAGTCTCTTTGCGGGGGCCCTACAATGAGCAGTTCTTC. It yields the protein CASSLVSLRGPYNEQFF.

The chain has TRBV3-1 (or the pseudogene TRBV3-2) and TRBJ1-1; D uncertain. Per germline, CDR1 LGHDT and CDR2 YNNKEL (reference sequence). The V end lost 5 bases, the J end lost 5 bases, and 12 bases lay between the germline ends. The CDR3 is 13 residues long. The CDR3 DNA is TGTGCCAGCAGCGAAGGGAAGACGACTGAAGCTTTCTTT. This gives the protein CASSEGKTTEAFF.

The gene calls are TRBV12-3 or TRBV12-4 and TRBJ2-5, with a weak D call TRBD2 (5 bases). CDR3 length: 13 amino acids. The V gene lost 3 bases and the J gene lost 2 bases, with 7 bases spanning the gap. The CDR3 spells CASSLRVQETQYF. The CDR3 bases are TGTGCCAGCAGTTTGAGGGTGCAAGAGACCCAGTACTTC.

This rearrangement joins TRBV4-3 to TRBJ1-3; no reliable D call. CDR1 LGHNA and CDR2 YSLEER come from the germline V gene. Trimming took 4 bases from V and 4 from J, leaving 8 bases between them. The CDR3 loop spans 13 amino acids. The CDR3 nucleotides read TGCGCCAGCAGCCCAAATTCCGGAAACACCATATATTTT. Protein sequence: CASSPNSGNTIYF.

This CDR3 reads CASSSLLTSGLYNEQFF. The CDR3 DNA reads as TGTGCCAGCAGTTCCCTCCTGACTAGCGGGCTTTACAATGAGCAGTTCTTC. The rearrangement joins TRBV28 to TRBJ2-1, with 10 bases aligning to TRBD2. V shed 4 bases and J 4 bases; nucleotides not matched to a gene: 10. CDR1 is MDHEN, CDR2 SYDVKM, per germline. CDR3 size: 17 residues.